This T cell receptor (beta chain) appears in the sequencing data of a study of cytomegalovirus exposure and HLA in healthy donors. Findings of the study overall: Specific recognition of CMV antigens was confirmed in vitro for a few chains (all CMV-associated). The classifier reportedly diagnosed cytomegalovirus status with high specificity and sensitivity. The tendency of first-cohort TCR clusters to co-occur in the roughly 130 validation repertoires emerged from a later analysis.

As to this clone: Its target is unknown.

The method was immunoSEQ multiplex PCR; TCRdb's version includes in-frame clones alone and lacks a portion of them. The sample has 97,000 or so clones; roughly 87% are singletons. Separate from the approximately 670-subject first cohort, the roughly 120-subject validation cohort was the one that the donors belonged to. This clonotype was obtained from a man aged 18 to 35 in good health and CMV-seropositive. The sequencing input was PBMCs.

The CDR3 nucleotides read TGTGCCAGCAGTAAATTCCCCGGACAGGGGGACTACGAGCAGTACTTC. Translated: CASSKFPGQGDYEQYF. The V and J genes are TRBV6-6 and TRBJ2-7; TRBD1 agrees at 10 bases. CDR1 is MNHNY and CDR2 is SVGAGI in the germline V gene (reference sequence). The CDR3 totals 16 residues. V lost 5 bases and J lost 3; bases outside the gene matches: 10.